This entry describes one T cell receptor (beta chain). No antigen is known for it. TCRdb keeps only in-frame clones here, not all; method: immunoSEQ multiplex PCR. The repertoire consists of tens of thousands of clones, with around 93% occurring once and the leading ten covering approximately 0.2%. The sample comes from a study of graft-versus-host responses after intestinal transplantation. Study-wide background: Recipients received multivisceral, liver-intestinal, or isolated intestinal transplants. Anti-thymocyte globulin served as induction for all recipients, who then took tacrolimus and steroids for approximately three years.

The CDR3 is 14 residues long. V dropped 6 bases and J dropped 5; count of bases not matched to a gene: 6. Germline values: CDR1 ENHRY, CDR2 SYGVKD. Findings and caveats of the study: Some GvH clones appeared in ileal mucosa or blood before recipient bone marrow. Patients with graft-donor T cell macrochimerism had high graft-versus-host to host-versus-graft clonal ratios in allografts.

This chain uses TRBV10-3 with TRBJ1-5; the match to TRBD1 covers 8 bases. The receptor was derived from a human donor who was the organ donor for an intestinal transplant. Specimen: unstimulated CD4+ T cells sorted from spleen or lymph node cells, collected before transplant. The CDR3: CAIRKTGAHQPQHF. As DNA, the CDR3 is TGTGCCATCAGAAAGACAGGGGCGCATCAGCCCCAGCATTTT.